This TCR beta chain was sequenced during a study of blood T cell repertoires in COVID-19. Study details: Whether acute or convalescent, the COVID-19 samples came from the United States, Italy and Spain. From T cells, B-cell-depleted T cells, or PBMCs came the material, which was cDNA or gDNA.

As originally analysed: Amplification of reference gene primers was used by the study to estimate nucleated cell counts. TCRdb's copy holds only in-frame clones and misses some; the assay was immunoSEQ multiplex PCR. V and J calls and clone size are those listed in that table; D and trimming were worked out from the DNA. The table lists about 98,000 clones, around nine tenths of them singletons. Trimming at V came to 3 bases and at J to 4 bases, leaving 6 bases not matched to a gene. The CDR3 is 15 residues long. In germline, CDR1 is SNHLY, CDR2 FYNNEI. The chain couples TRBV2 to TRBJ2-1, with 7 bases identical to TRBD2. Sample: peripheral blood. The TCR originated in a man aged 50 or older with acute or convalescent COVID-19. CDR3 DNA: TGTGCCAGCAGTGAGCGGGAGATTGGTTACAATGAGCAGTTCTTC. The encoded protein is CASSEREIGYNEQFF.